The clone carrying this TCR beta chain was detected ten times or more. The read halts 3 residues ahead of the CDR3 end, with the missing end drawn from the germline J gene. Sequenced by immunoSEQ multiplex PCR; TCRdb stores in-frame clones only, minus some. The sample presents tens of thousands of clones, none singletons. The data are from a study of T cell clonality in common variable immunodeficiency. The CDR3 contains 13 residues. Germline V CDR1 and CDR2: MNHNS, SASEGT. V was trimmed by 4 bases and J by 4 bases, leaving 10 bases between them. This rearrangement joins TRBV6-1 to TRBJ1-2; tentative D call: TRBD1 (5 bases). The clonotype comes from a person between 18 and 75 years old in good health. The sequenced sample consisted of peripheral blood mononuclear cells. The CDR3 sequence: CASSGGVGYGYTF. CDR3 DNA, as far as it was read: TGTGCCAGCAGTGGAGGGGTCGGCTATGGC.